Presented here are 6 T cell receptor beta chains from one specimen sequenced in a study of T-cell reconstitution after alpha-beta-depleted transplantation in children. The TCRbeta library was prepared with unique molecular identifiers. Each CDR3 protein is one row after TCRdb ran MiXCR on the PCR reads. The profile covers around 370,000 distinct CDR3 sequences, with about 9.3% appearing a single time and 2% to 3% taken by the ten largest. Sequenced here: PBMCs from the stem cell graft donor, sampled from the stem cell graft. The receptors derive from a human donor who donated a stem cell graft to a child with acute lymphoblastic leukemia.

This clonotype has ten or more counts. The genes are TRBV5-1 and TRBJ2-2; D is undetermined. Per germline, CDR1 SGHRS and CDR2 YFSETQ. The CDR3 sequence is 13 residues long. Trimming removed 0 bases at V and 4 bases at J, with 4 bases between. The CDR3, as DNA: TGCGCCAGCAGCTTGGCCGTCACCGGGGAGCTGTTTTTT. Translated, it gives CASSLAVTGELFF.

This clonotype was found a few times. CDR3 sequence (DNA): TGTGCCAGCAGCTTAAGAGGGACAGGGGTTCGAGATGGCTACACCTTC. This codes for CASSLRGTGVRDGYTF. The chain joins TRBV7-3 to TRBJ1-2, with 10 bases lining up with TRBD1. The CDR3 length is 16 residues. V was pared by 1 base and J by 6 bases, with 8 bases of the junction left unmatched. CDR1 and CDR2 from the germline V gene are SGHTA and FQGTGA.

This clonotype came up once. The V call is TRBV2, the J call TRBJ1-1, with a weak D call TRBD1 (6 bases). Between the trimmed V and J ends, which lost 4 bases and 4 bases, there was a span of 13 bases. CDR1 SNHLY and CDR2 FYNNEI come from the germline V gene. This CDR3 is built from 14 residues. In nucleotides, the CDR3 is TGTGCCAGCAGTGGGCAACAGGGAGGCACTGAAGCTTTCTTT. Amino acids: CASSGQQGGTEAFF.

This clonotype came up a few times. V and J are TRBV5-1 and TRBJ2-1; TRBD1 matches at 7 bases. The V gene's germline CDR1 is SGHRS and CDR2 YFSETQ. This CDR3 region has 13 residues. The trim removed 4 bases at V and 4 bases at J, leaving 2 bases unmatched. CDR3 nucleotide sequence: TGCGCCAGCAGCAAGGACAGGTACAATGAGCAGTTCTTC. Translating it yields CASSKDRYNEQFF.

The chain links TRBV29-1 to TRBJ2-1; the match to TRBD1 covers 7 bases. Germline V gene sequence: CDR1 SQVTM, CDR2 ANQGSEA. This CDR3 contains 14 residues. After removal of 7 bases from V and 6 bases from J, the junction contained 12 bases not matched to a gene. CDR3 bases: TGCAGCGCAGAAGCAGGGGGAAGGCTCAATGAGCAGTTCTTC. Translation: CSAEAGGRLNEQFF.

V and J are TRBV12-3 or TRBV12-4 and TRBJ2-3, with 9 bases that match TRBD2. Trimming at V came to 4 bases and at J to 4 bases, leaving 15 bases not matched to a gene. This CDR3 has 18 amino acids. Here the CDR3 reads CASSSGTSRLDTSDTQYF. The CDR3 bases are TGTGCCAGCAGTTCCGGGACTAGCCGGCTCGACACCTCAGATACGCAGTATTTT.